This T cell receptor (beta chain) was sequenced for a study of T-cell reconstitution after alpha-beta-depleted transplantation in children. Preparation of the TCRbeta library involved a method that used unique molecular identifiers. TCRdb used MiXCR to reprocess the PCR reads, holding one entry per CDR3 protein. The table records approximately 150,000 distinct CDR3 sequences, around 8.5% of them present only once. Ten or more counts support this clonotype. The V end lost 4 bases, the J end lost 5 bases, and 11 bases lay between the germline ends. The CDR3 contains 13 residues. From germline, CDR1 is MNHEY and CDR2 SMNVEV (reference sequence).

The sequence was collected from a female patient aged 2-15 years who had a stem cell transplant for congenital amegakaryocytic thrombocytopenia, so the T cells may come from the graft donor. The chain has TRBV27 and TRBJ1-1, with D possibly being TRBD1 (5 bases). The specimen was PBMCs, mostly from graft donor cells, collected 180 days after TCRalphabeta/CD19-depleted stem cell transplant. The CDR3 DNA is TGTGCCAGCAGTTGGCAGGGAAGTACTGAAGCTTTCTTT. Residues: CASSWQGSTEAFF.